The sequence of this TCR beta chain was determined in a study of PD-L1 blockade in urothelial cancer. Repertoires were generated with immunoSEQ multiplex PCR, while TCRdb's copy carries only in-frame clones and drops some. The sample has about 71,000 clones, about 88% seen once. Germline V gene sequence: CDR1 MNHEY, CDR2 SVGAGI. The V end was cut by 4 bases, the J end by 1 base, with 7 bases between. There are 13 residues in the CDR3. The sequence was collected from a man in his sixties with urothelial cancer. The source material was PBMCs, sampled around atezolizumab (anti-PD-L1) treatment. The rearrangement links TRBV6-5 to TRBJ1-1, with a weak D call TRBD1 (5 bases). CDR3 nucleotides: TGTGCCAGCAGTTCGACAGCGAACACTGAAGCTTTCTTT. This gives the protein CASSSTANTEAFF.